These 23 T cell receptor beta chains share one sample of origin, sequenced in a study of identical twins. One entry per CDR3 protein, called by TCRdb with MiXCR from the 5' RACE reads. The sample contains 500,000 to 550,000 distinct CDR3 sequences, about 22% of which appear only once. These data were likewise used in another study, on yellow fever vaccine responses in identical twins.

Input material: CD4+ T cells sorted from blood. These receptors were obtained from a woman aged 18 to 35 in good health.

In its sample, this clonotype was seen a few times. V usage is TRBV20-1 and J usage is TRBJ1-1; D is unclear. Deletions cut 2 bases from V and 1 base from J, with 5 bases between. The germline gives CDR1 DFQATT, CDR2 SNEGSKA (reference sequence). The CDR3 is made up of 12 amino acids. CDR3 DNA: TGCAGTGCTAGATCGGCGAACACTGAAGCTTTCTTT. Translated, it gives CSARSANTEAFF.

This clonotype was detected a few times. V gene TRBV27 combines with J gene TRBJ1-6, with no clear D. The V and J ends lost 0 bases and 8 bases respectively, with 14 bases between them. The CDR3 spans 16 residues. Germline CDR1 and CDR2: MNHEY and SMNVEV (reference sequence). The chain's CDR3 is CASSLSIRVGDSPLHF. CDR3 bases: TGTGCCAGCAGTTTATCCATTCGGGTCGGGGATTCACCCCTCCACTTT.

This sequence joins TRBV6-1 and TRBJ2-2; 10 positions agree with TRBD2. This CDR3 spans 16 amino acids. The junction had 5 bases not matched to a gene; V was cut back by 6 bases and J by 1 base. Germline loops: CDR1 MNHNS, CDR2 SASEGT. DNA of the CDR3: TGTGCCAGCAGCCTGGGACTAGCGCTGAACACCGGGGAGCTGTTTTTT. Its translation is CASSLGLALNTGELFF.

This clonotype was counted only a few times. This chain uses TRBV11-2 with TRBJ2-3, with D uncertain. Looked up from germline, CDR1 is SGHAT and CDR2 is FQNNGV. The CDR3 has 15 amino acids. Between the trimmed V and J ends, which lost 5 bases and 3 bases, there was a span of 15 bases. Written as DNA, the CDR3 is TGTGCCAGCAGCCCTCACCCAGAAGTGACAGATACGCAGTATTTT. Translated, it gives CASSPHPEVTDTQYF.

The genes are TRBV11-2 and TRBJ2-1; TRBD1 might be the D (5 bases). The CDR3 runs to 12 residues. Looked up from germline, CDR1 is SGHAT and CDR2 is FQNNGV. V lost 5 bases, J lost 9 bases, and 11 bases lay in between. The chain's CDR3 is CASSNRFAEQFF. CDR3 sequence (DNA): TGTGCCAGCAGCAACAGGTTCGCTGAGCAGTTCTTC.

V usage is TRBV5-1 and J usage is TRBJ2-2; D is possibly TRBD2 (5 bases). Deletions cut 4 bases from V and 1 base from J, with 11 bases between. CDR1 is SGHRS, CDR2 YFSETQ, per germline. This CDR3 contains 15 residues. CDR3 amino acids: CASSPARGNTGELFF. DNA for the CDR3: TGCGCCAGCAGCCCTGCTCGGGGGAACACCGGGGAGCTGTTTTTT. The entire variable domain, with the rest obtained from reference TRBV5-1 and TRBJ2-2, is as follows: KAGVTQTPRYLIKTRGQQVTLSCSPISGHRSVSWYQQTPGQGLQFLFEYFSETQRNKGNFPGRFSGRQFSNSRSEMNVSTLELGDSALYLCASSPARGNTGELFFGEGSRLTVL.

V usage is TRBV11-2 and J usage is TRBJ2-1; no definite D call. CDR3 length: 13 residues. Per germline, CDR1 SGHAT and CDR2 FQNNGV. With 5 bases removed from V and 4 bases from J, the gap between germline ends came to 9 bases. The DNA for the CDR3 is TGTGCCAGCAGCGCGAATCTGTACAATGAGCAGTTCTTC. Its protein is CASSANLYNEQFF.

V is TRBV5-5 and J is TRBJ2-7; perhaps TRBD2 as D (6 bases). Germline V lookup: CDR1 SGHKS, CDR2 YYEKEE (reference sequence). The V gene lost 0 bases and the J gene lost 0 bases, with 10 bases spanning the gap. This CDR3 comprises 15 residues. The CDR3 spells CASSLAWGGSYEQYF. The DNA of the CDR3 is TGTGCCAGCAGCTTGGCCTGGGGAGGCTCCTACGAGCAGTACTTC.

This chain joins TRBV4-1 and TRBJ2-3; D is unresolved. The CDR3 spans 15 residues. Germline V gene sequence: CDR1 MGHRA, CDR2 YSYEKL. V lost 1 base and J lost 0, with 8 bases in between. The chain's CDR3 is CASSQVLTSTDTQYF. CDR3 sequence (DNA): TGCGCCAGCAGCCAAGTCTTGACGAGCACAGATACGCAGTATTTT.

The chain couples TRBV12-3 or TRBV12-4 to TRBJ2-7, with D possibly being TRBD2 (7 bases). Trimming took off 5 bases at V and 8 bases at J, with 19 bases between the two ends. The CDR3 loop spans 14 amino acids. The CDR3 is CASSGGAHPNKQYV. As DNA, the CDR3 is TGTGCCAGCAGTGGGGGGGCGCATCCTAACAAGCAGTACGTC.

J is TRBJ2-5 and V is TRBV6-2 or TRBV6-3; 10 bases align to TRBD1. The junction had 2 bases not matched to a gene; V was cut back by 6 bases and J by 1 base. This CDR3 region has 14 residues. Per the germline V gene, CDR1 is MNHEY and CDR2 is SVGEGT. The chain's CDR3 is CASRTGGLQETQYF. The CDR3 DNA reads as TGTGCCAGCAGGACAGGGGGCCTCCAAGAGACCCAGTACTTC.

The V and J genes are TRBV28 and TRBJ2-2; tentatively, D is TRBD1 (6 bases). The CDR3 spans 13 residues. CDR1 and CDR2 from the germline V gene are MDHEN and SYDVKM. V was cut by 6 bases and J by 6 bases, with 11 bases left in between. The CDR3 DNA reads as TGTGCCAGCAGCGACACAGGGTCCGGGGAGCTGTTTTTT. As protein: CASSDTGSGELFF.

This clonotype occurred a few times. V and J are TRBV3-1 and TRBJ2-5; TRBD1 matches 7 bases. The V segment lost 3 bases and the J segment 2 bases; nucleotides outside the gene matches: 9. The germline gives CDR1 LGHDT, CDR2 YNNKEL (reference sequence). The CDR3 consists of 16 residues. In DNA form, the CDR3 reads TGTGCCAGCAGCCAGCCTCTACCGGGACAGCAAGAGACCCAGTACTTC. Translating it yields CASSQPLPGQQETQYF.

This rearrangement joins TRBV12-3 or TRBV12-4 to TRBJ1-5, with D tentatively TRBD1 (5 bases). The CDR3 length is 15 residues. Trimming took 7 bases from V and 1 from J, leaving 14 bases between them. This chain's CDR3 is CASTKGELSNQPQHF. The CDR3 bases are TGTGCCAGCACCAAAGGGGAACTCAGCAATCAGCCCCAGCATTTT.

The J gene is TRBJ2-1, the V gene TRBV19; perhaps TRBD1 as D (6 bases). The length of the CDR3 is 15 residues. V shed 3 bases and J shed 4 bases, with 13 bases lying between them. Germline V gene lookup returns CDR1 LNHDA and CDR2 SQIVND (reference sequence). This CDR3 is CASSIIPTGYNEQFF. In DNA, the CDR3 is TGTGCCAGTAGTATTATACCGACAGGTTACAATGAGCAGTTCTTC.

In this sample, this clonotype turned up a few times. The rearrangement uses TRBV6-5 and TRBJ2-3, with D perhaps given as TRBD1 or TRBD2 (6 bases each). Germline CDR1 reads MNHEY; CDR2 reads SVGAGI. The CDR3 consists of 14 residues. Trimming removed 2 bases from V and 1 base from J, with 7 bases in between. The CDR3 loop reads CASSYRGGTDTQYF. DNA of the CDR3: TGTGCCAGCAGTTACAGGGGGGGCACAGATACGCAGTATTTT.

This chain links TRBV6-1 with TRBJ2-2, with D maybe TRBD1 (5 bases). The germline V and J ends were trimmed by 6 bases and 4 bases, with 12 bases remaining between them. Per germline, CDR1 MNHNS and CDR2 SASEGT. The CDR3 totals 14 residues. CDR3 sequence (DNA): TGTGCCAGCAGGTTCAGGGTGGGCACCGGGGAGCTGTTTTTT. Its translation: CASRFRVGTGELFF.

This clonotype has more than one count but fewer than ten. The chain couples TRBV6-5 to TRBJ2-1, with a tentative D call TRBD2 (6 bases). Germline V lookup: CDR1 MNHEY, CDR2 SVGAGI. Trimming stripped 2 bases from V and 11 bases from J, with 10 bases between. This CDR3 comprises 12 residues. The CDR3 reads CASSYGGTKQFF. CDR3 sequence (DNA): TGTGCCAGCAGTTACGGCGGGACCAAGCAGTTCTTC.

This clonotype was observed a handful of times. The rearrangement uses TRBV12-3 or TRBV12-4 and TRBJ2-7, with TRBD2 matching 8 bases. The ends lost 3 bases at V and 2 bases at J; junction bases unmatched: 6. CDR3 size: 15 residues. In nucleotides, the CDR3 is TGTGCCAGCAGTTTCGTGGCGGGAGGCCCCTACGAGCAGTACTTC. Residues: CASSFVAGGPYEQYF.

The gene calls are TRBV15 and TRBJ2-6; 8 positions match TRBD2. V lost 0 bases, J lost 3 bases, and 1 base stayed unmatched. The CDR3 is 16 amino acids. The germline CDR1 and CDR2 sequences are LNHNV and YYDKDF (reference sequence). The CDR3 sequence: CATSRDRGGGANVLTF. The CDR3 DNA follows: TGTGCCACCAGCAGAGATCGGGGGGGTGGGGCCAACGTCCTGACTTTC.

The sample holds one count of this clonotype. This sequence joins TRBV11-2 and TRBJ2-7; D may correspond to TRBD1 or TRBD2 (6 bases each). The V gene lost 1 base and the J gene lost 7 bases, with 14 bases spanning the gap. CDR3 length equals 14 residues. Germline CDR1 and CDR2: SGHAT and FQNNGV. The CDR3 sequence: CASSLARGVGEQYV. CDR3 nucleotides: TGTGCCAGCAGCTTAGCTAGGGGGGTAGGGGAGCAGTACGTC.

This chain joins TRBV15 and TRBJ2-5, with TRBD1 identical over 7 bases. The length of the CDR3 is 15 residues. CDR1 is LNHNV, CDR2 YYDKDF, per germline (reference sequence). V gave up 6 bases and J gave up 3 bases; unmatched junction bases: 10. The CDR3, as DNA: TGTGCCACCAGGGTGCACCTCGACAGGGAAGAGACCCAGTACTTC. Protein sequence: CATRVHLDREETQYF.

V and J are TRBV6-1 and TRBJ1-2; tentative D call: TRBD1 (5 bases). Trimming stripped 6 bases from V and 2 bases from J, with 13 bases between. This CDR3 is 14 amino acids long. The germline gives CDR1 MNHNS, CDR2 SASEGT. The CDR3 sequence is CASSLRDPNYGYTF. The CDR3 DNA follows: TGTGCCAGCAGCCTCCGGGACCCGAACTATGGCTACACCTTC.